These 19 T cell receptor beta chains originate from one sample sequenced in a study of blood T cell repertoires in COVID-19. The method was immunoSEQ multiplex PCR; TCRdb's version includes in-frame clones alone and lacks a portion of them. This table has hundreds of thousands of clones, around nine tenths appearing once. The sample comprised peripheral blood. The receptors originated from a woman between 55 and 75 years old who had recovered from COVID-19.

DNA for the CDR3: TGTGCCAGCAGCCCCCCCCTAGCGGGGGGAGCAGATACGCAGTATTTT. Residues: CASSPPLAGGADTQYF. The chain links TRBV9 to TRBJ2-3; 11 bases line up with TRBD2. The CDR3 consists of 16 residues. Germline V gene lookup returns CDR1 SGDLS and CDR2 YYNGEE. V shed 4 bases, J shed 4 bases, and the junction held 8 bases outside the gene matches.

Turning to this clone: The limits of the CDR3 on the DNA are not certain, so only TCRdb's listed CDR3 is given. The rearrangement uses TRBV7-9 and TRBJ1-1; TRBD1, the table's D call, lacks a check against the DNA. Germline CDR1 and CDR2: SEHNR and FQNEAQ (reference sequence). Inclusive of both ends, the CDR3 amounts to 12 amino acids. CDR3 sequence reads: CVSGQGTTEAFF.

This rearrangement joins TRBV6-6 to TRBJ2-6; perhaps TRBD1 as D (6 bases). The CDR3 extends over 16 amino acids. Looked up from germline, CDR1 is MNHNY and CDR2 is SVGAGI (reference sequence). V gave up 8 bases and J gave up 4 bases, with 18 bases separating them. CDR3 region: CASAFPRGHGANVLTF. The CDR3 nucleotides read TGTGCCAGCGCCTTCCCCAGGGGTCACGGGGCCAACGTCCTGACTTTC.

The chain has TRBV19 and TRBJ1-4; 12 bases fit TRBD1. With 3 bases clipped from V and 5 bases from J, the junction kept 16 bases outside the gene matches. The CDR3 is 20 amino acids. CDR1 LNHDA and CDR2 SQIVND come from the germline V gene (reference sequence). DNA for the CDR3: TGTGCCAGTAGTATGTTCCCCCCTACCGGGACAGGGGGCGGGAATGAAAAACTGTTTTTT. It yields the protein CASSMFPPTGTGGGNEKLFF.

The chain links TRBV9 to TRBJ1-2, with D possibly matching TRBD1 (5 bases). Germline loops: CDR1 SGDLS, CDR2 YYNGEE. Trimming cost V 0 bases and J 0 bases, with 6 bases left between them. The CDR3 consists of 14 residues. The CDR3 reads CASSVAGSNYGYTF. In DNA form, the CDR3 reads TGTGCCAGCAGCGTAGCAGGGTCTAACTATGGCTACACCTTC.

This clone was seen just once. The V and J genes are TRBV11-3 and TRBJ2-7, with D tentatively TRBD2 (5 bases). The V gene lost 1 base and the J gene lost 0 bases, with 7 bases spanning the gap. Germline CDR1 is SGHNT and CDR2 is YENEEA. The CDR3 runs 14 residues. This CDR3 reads CASSLAGDSYEQYF. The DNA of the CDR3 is TGTGCCAGCAGCTTAGCCGGGGACTCCTACGAGCAGTACTTC.

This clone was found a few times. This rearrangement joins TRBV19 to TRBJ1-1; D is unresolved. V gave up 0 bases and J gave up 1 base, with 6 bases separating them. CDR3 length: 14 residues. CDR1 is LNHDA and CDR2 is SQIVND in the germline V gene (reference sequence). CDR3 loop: CASSIDMWNTEAFF. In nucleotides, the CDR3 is TGTGCCAGTAGTATAGACATGTGGAACACTGAAGCTTTCTTT.

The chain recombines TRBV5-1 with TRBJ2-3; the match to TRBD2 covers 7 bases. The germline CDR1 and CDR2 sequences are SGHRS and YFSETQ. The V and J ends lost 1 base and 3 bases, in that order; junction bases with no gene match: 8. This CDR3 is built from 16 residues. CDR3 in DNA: TGCGCCAGCAGCTTGAGGGCCGGGGGAGGGACAGATACGCAGTATTTT. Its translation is CASSLRAGGGTDTQYF.

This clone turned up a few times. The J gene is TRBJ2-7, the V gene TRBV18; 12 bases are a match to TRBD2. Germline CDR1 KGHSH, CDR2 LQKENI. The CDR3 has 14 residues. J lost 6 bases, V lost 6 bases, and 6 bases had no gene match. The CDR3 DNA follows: TGTGCCAGCTCCCTAGCGGGGGGGCCGGGCGAGCAGTACTTC. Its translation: CASSLAGGPGEQYF.

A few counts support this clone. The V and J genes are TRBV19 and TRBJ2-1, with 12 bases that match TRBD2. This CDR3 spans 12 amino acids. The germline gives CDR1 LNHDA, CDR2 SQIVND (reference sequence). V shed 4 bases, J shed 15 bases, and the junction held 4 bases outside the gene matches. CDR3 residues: CASSTGLAGPFF. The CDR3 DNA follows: TGTGCCAGTAGTACCGGACTAGCGGGGCCGTTCTTC.

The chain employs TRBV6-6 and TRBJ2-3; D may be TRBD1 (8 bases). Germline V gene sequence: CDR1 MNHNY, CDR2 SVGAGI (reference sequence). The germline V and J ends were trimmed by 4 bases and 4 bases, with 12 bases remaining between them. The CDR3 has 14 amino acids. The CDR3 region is CASSLQGGSDTQYF. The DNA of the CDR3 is TGTGCCAGCAGTTTACAGGGGGGGTCAGATACGCAGTATTTT.

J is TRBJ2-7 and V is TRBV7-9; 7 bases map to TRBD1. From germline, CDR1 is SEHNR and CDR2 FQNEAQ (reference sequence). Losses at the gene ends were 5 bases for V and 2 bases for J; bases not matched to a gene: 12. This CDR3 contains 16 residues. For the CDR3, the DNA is TGTGCCAGCAGCCCCATAAGGGCAGGGGGAACCTACGAGCAGTACTTC. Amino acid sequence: CASSPIRAGGTYEQYF.

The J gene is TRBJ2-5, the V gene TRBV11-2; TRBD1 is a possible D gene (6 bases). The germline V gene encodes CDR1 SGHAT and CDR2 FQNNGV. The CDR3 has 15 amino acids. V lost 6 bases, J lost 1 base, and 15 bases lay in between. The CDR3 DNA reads TGTGCCAGCAGTTACTCCGGGACACTCCAAGAGACCCAGTACTTC. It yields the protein CASSYSGTLQETQYF.

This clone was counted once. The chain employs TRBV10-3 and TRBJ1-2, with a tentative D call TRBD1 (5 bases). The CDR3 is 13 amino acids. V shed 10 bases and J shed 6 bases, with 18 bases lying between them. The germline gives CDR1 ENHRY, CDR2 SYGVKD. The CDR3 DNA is TGTGCCAACGGAGGGGTTGGAATGGATGGCTACACCTTC. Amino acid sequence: CANGGVGMDGYTF.

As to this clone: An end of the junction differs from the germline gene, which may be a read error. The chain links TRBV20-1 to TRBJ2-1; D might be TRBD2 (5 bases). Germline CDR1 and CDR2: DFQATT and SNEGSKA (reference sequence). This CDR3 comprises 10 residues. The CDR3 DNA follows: TGCAGTGCTAGATCCGGGAAAGTTGTCTTC. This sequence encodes CSARSGKVVF.

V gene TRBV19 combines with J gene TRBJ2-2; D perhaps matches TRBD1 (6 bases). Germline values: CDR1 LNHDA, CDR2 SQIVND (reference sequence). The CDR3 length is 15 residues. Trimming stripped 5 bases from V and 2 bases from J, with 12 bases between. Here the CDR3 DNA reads TGTGCCAGTAGTGACCCAGGGGAAAACACCGGGGAGCTGTTTTTT. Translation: CASSDPGENTGELFF.

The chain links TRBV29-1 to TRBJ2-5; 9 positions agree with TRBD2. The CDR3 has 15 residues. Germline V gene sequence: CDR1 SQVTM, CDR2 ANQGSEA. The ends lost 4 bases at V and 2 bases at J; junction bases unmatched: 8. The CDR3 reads CSVAVGAGGQETQYF. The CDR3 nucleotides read TGCAGCGTTGCGGTCGGAGCGGGGGGACAAGAGACCCAGTACTTC.

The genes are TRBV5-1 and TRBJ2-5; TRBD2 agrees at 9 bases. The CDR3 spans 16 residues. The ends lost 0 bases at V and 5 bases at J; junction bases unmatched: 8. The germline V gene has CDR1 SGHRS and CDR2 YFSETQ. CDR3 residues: CASSLAVSGGGETQYF. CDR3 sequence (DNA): TGCGCCAGCAGCTTGGCGGTTAGCGGGGGTGGCGAGACCCAGTACTTC.

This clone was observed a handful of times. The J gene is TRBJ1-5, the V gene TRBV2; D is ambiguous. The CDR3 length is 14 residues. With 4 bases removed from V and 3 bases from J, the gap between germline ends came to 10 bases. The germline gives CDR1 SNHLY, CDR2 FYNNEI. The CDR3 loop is CASSGASDNQPQHF. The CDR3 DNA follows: TGTGCCAGCAGTGGAGCCAGTGACAATCAGCCCCAGCATTTT.